The present T cell receptor (beta chain) was sequenced within a study of cytomegalovirus exposure and HLA in healthy donors. PCR involved 60 Vbeta and 13 Jbeta primers. The table came from immunoSEQ multiplex PCR; TCRdb's copy has only in-frame clones and leaves some out. The table includes about 100,000 clones, about 80% detected once. V lost 6 bases and J lost 4; bases outside the gene matches: 9. This CDR3 is built from 14 residues. CDR1 and CDR2 (germline): LNHDA, SQIVND (reference sequence). This chain uses TRBV19 with TRBJ2-7; TRBD1 agrees at 7 bases. The sample was PBMCs. This TCR derives from a man in his 60s in good health and CMV-seropositive. The CDR3 nucleotides read TGTGCCAGTAGCACCGGGACAGCGATGTACGAGCAGTACTTC. This encodes CASSTGTAMYEQYF.